This TCR beta chain was sequenced during a study of response to subunit inactivated influenza vaccine. Points from the study as a whole: The study's authors posited that every seasonal influenza vaccination enlists few new T cells.

Germline CDR1 and CDR2: SGHTA and FQGNSA. V lost 5 bases to trimming and J lost 11 bases; unmatched junction nucleotides: 4. The CDR3 contains 11 residues. MiXCR was run by TCRdb on the RT-PCR reads, yielding one entry per CDR3 protein. The top ten clones hold about 1.9% of a sample with approximately 520,000 distinct CDR3 sequences, 25% of them seen once. This clonotype was detected a few times. Its cognate antigen is unknown. The receptor's source is a man aged 45-60 years who received an inactivated influenza vaccine. Sequenced material: CD4+ T cells sorted from PBMCs, taken about 5 days after vaccination. This chain links TRBV7-2 with TRBJ1-1, with TRBD1 matching 8 bases. The CDR3 bases are TGTGCCAGCAGCACTACAGGGGGGGCTTTCTTT. It yields the protein CASSTTGGAFF. The full variable domain, its missing parts supplied by reference TRBV7-2 and TRBJ1-1, is GAGVSQSPSNKVTEKGKDVELRCDPISGHTALYWYRQSLGQGLEFLIYFQGNSAPDKSGLPSDRFSAERTGGSVSTLTIQRTQQEDSAVYLCASSTTGGAFFGQGTRLTVV.